This is a list of T cell receptor beta chains from one sample in a study of cytomegalovirus exposure and HLA in healthy donors. The repertoire was sequenced with immunoSEQ multiplex PCR; TCRdb's copy has only in-frame clones and lacks some. The sample contains some 190,000 clones, nearly 80% of which appear only once. Sequencing used PBMCs. The receptor set was obtained from a female donor in good health and CMV-seronegative. CDR3s include the opening cysteine and the closing phenylalanine or tryptophan. A D gene is named only where the DNA matches it firmly. Clone size is shown for a subset of rows, as once, few, many or a class of expanded clone.

. . 15 TRBJ2-3 TRBV2 CASSKQVLSTDTQYF TGTGCCAGCAGTAAACAGGTTCTAAGCACAGATACGCAGTATTTT
TRBD1 . 14 TRBJ1-1 TRBV29-1 CSVEDDRGRTEAFF TGCAGCGTTGAAGACGACAGGGGCCGGACTGAAGCTTTCTTT
. medium-sized 15 TRBJ1-2 TRBV6-1 CASSEAGGAHYGYTF TGTGCCAGCAGTGAAGCCGGGGGGGCCCACTATGGCTACACCTTC
. . 15 TRBJ2-7 TRBV19 CASSIMSGDPGEQYF TGTGCCAGTAGTATAATGAGTGGGGATCCAGGGGAGCAGTACTTC
. few 14 TRBJ1-5 TRBV6-6 CASSYPQGNQPQHF TGTGCCAGCAGTTACCCACAGGGCAATCAGCCCCAGCATTTT
TRBD1 . 14 TRBJ2-1 TRBV7-9 CSSSEGQIYNEQFF TGTTCCAGCAGCGAGGGACAGATCTACAATGAGCAGTTCTTC
. . 14 TRBJ1-6 TRBV30 CAWSVQRFSSPLHF TGTGCCTGGAGTGTACAACGTTTCTCTTCACCCCTCCACTTT
TRBD1 . 15 TRBJ1-4 TRBV6-6 CASSSPGQGDEKLFF TGTGCCAGCAGTAGTCCGGGACAGGGAGATGAAAAACTGTTTTTT
. . 14 TRBJ2-3 TRBV6-5 CASSFRTSTDTQYF TGTGCCAGCAGTTTTCGAACTAGCACAGATACGCAGTATTTT
TRBD1 . 12 TRBJ1-1 TRBV10-3 CATGTGNTEAFF TGTGCCACTGGGACAGGGAACACTGAAGCTTTCTTT
. . 13 TRBJ1-1 TRBV28 CASSLYSVAEAFF TGTGCCAGCAGTTTATATTCCGTAGCTGAAGCTTTCTTT
TRBD2 . 13 TRBJ2-3 TRBV27 CASGAGGSDTQYF TGTGCCAGTGGGGCGGGAGGATCAGATACGCAGTATTTT
. few 15 TRBJ1-4 TRBV14 CASSHEGPTNEKLFF TGTGCCAGCAGCCATGAGGGCCCGACTAATGAAAAACTGTTTTTT
TRBD1 . 14 TRBJ1-4 TRBV5-1 CASSLYAGGEKLFF TGCGCCAGCAGCTTGTATGCAGGGGGTGAAAAACTGTTTTTT
. . 14 TRBJ1-5 TRBV19 CASNAGYANQPQHF TGTGCCAGTAACGCGGGGTACGCCAATCAGCCCCAGCATTTT
. . 11 TRBJ1-5 TRBV2 CASSGRGPQHF TGTGCCAGCAGTGGCAGGGGGCCCCAGCATTTT
. once 13 TRBJ2-1 TRBV27 CASSLGLVNEQFF TGTGCCAGCAGTTTAGGTCTAGTCAATGAGCAGTTCTTC
. . 13 TRBJ1-2 TRBV29-1 CSADRTDKYGYTF TGCAGCGCCGACAGGACGGACAAATATGGCTACACCTTC
TRBD2 . 16 TRBJ2-5 TRBV4-2 CASSQVHASGLETQYF TGTGCCAGCAGCCAAGTCCACGCTAGCGGGTTGGAGACCCAGTACTTC
TRBD1 few 13 TRBJ1-2 TRBV6-6 CASSYGQGRRYTF TGTGCCAGCAGTTACGGACAGGGGAGACGCTACACCTTC
TRBD1 . 14 TRBJ1-2 TRBV7-9 CASSLPGQGYGYTF TGTGCCAGCAGCTTACCGGGACAGGGATATGGCTACACCTTC
TRBD1 . 17 TRBJ1-3 TRBV9 CASSSQGPLQGGDTIYF TGTGCCAGCAGCTCACAGGGGCCCTTACAGGGTGGGGACACCATATATTTT
. . 14 TRBJ1-1 TRBV7-3 CASSLKGGGTEAFF TGTGCCAGCAGCTTAAAAGGGGGGGGTACTGAAGCTTTCTTT
. . 16 TRBJ1-6 TRBV4-2 CASSQAHAGGGSPLHF TGTGCCAGCAGCCAAGCCCATGCGGGGGGAGGGTCACCCCTCCACTTT
. . 14 TRBJ2-2 TRBV6-5 CASRSIEITGELFF TGTGCCAGCAGATCTATCGAAATTACCGGGGAGCTGTTTTTT
TRBD2 few 16 TRBJ2-7 TRBV4-3 CASSQQGTSVSYEQYF TGCGCCAGCAGCCAACAAGGGACTAGCGTCTCCTACGAGCAGTACTTC
. . 15 TRBJ1-1 TRBV7-9 CASSRDTSLRAEAFF TGTGCCAGCAGCCGGGACACATCATTGAGGGCTGAAGCTTTCTTT
TRBD1 once 15 TRBJ2-7 TRBV6-6 CASSYRGQGSHEQYF TGTGCCAGCAGTTACAGGGGACAGGGGTCCCACGAGCAGTACTTC
TRBD2 . 17 TRBJ2-1 TRBV7-9 CASSFPQRGVSYNEQFF TGTGCCAGCAGCTTTCCCCAGCGGGGGGTCTCCTACAATGAGCAGTTCTTC
. . 14 TRBJ2-3 TRBV5-1 CASREDPHTDTQYF TGCGCCAGCAGGGAGGACCCCCACACAGATACGCAGTATTTT
. once 14 TRBJ2-1 TRBV7-9 CASSSGVGRDEQFF TGTGCCAGCAGCTCGGGGGTGGGGCGGGATGAGCAGTTCTTC
. . 13 TRBJ1-1 TRBV2 CASRIRQNTEAFF TGTGCCAGCAGAATAAGACAGAACACTGAAGCTTTCTTT
TRBD1 . 13 TRBJ1-2 TRBV30 CAWGPGQGGGYTF TGTGCCTGGGGCCCTGGACAGGGTGGTGGCTACACCTTC
TRBD2 . 13 TRBJ2-1 TRBV6-1 CASSAHLAGQQFF TGTGCCAGCAGTGCCCACCTAGCGGGGCAGCAGTTCTTC
. . 14 TRBJ1-2 TRBV7-9 CASSFGQLNYGYTF TGTGCCAGCAGCTTTGGACAGCTTAACTATGGCTACACCTTC
. . 16 TRBJ2-1 TRBV2 CASSRRFDSLNNEQFF TGTGCCAGCAGTCGCCGCTTCGACAGCTTAAACAATGAGCAGTTCTTC
TRBD2 . 16 TRBJ2-1 TRBV7-2 CASSPPGGLSYNEQFF TGTGCCAGCAGCCCCCCGGGGGGGCTTTCGTACAATGAGCAGTTCTTC
TRBD2 . 17 TRBJ2-1 TRBV5-6 CASRPGLAVSDYNEQFF TGTGCCAGCAGGCCGGGACTAGCGGTATCCGACTACAATGAGCAGTTCTTC
. . 12 TRBJ1-1 TRBV29-1 CSVGRANTEAFF TGCAGCGTTGGGAGAGCGAACACTGAAGCTTTCTTT
. . 15 TRBJ2-3 TRBV6-5 CASSYFRDLGDTQYF TGTGCCAGCAGTTACTTCCGGGACTTGGGTGATACGCAGTATTTT
TRBD1 . 16 TRBJ1-3 TRBV12-5 CASGLAGTGVGNTIYF TGTGCTAGTGGCCTGGCCGGGACAGGGGTTGGAAACACCATATATTTT
. . 15 TRBJ2-5 TRBV2 CASSEARSGQETQYF TGTGCCAGCAGTGAGGCGCGTAGCGGCCAAGAGACCCAGTACTTC
. . 16 TRBJ2-1 TRBV21-1 CASSRLRGSSYNEQFF TGTGCCAGCAGCAGATTGCGGGGGAGCTCCTACAATGAGCAGTTCTTC
TRBD2 . 14 TRBJ2-1 TRBV19 CASSQREVYNEQFF TGTGCCAGTAGTCAGCGGGAAGTATACAATGAGCAGTTCTTC
. . 12 TRBJ2-2 TRBV5-1 CASSLPGNELFF TGCGCCAGCAGCTTGCCGGGAAACGAGCTGTTTTTT
TRBD2 . 16 TRBJ2-2 TRBV2 CASSVEAGGTTGELFF TGTGCCAGCTCCGTTGAAGCGGGGGGCACCACCGGGGAGCTGTTTTTT
TRBD2 . 16 TRBJ2-1 TRBV9 CASSPTTAGVTNEQFF TGTGCCAGCAGCCCCACTACGGCGGGAGTGACCAATGAGCAGTTCTTC
TRBD1 . 15 TRBJ2-1 TRBV10-3 CAISERQGAGSEQFF TGTGCCATCAGTGAGCGACAGGGGGCTGGCAGTGAGCAGTTCTTC
. . 16 TRBJ2-1 TRBV7-8 CASSPRYSGNFNEQFF TGTGCCAGCAGCCCCCGTTACAGCGGTAACTTCAATGAGCAGTTCTTC
. . 12 TRBJ1-1 TRBV29-1 CSAGGGDTEAFF TGCAGCGCCGGTGGGGGGGACACTGAAGCTTTCTTT
TRBD1 few 17 TRBJ2-2 TRBV9 CASSVPRDSANTGELFF TGTGCCAGCAGCGTACCAAGGGACAGCGCGAACACCGGGGAGCTGTTTTTT
. . 15 TRBJ2-5 TRBV9 CASSVDRADQETQYF TGTGCCAGCAGCGTAGATCGAGCGGACCAAGAGACCCAGTACTTC
TRBD1 . 14 TRBJ2-1 TRBV29-1 CSAWTGSNPNEQFF TGCAGCGCCTGGACAGGATCTAATCCCAATGAGCAGTTCTTC
TRBD2 . 15 TRBJ2-3 TRBV6-5 CASKEAGGYTDTQYF TGTGCCAGCAAAGAAGCGGGGGGGTACACAGATACGCAGTATTTT
TRBD1 few 16 TRBJ1-5 TRBV6-1 CASSEVVGGLGQPQHF TGTGCCAGCAGTGAAGTTGTAGGGGGCCTTGGGCAGCCCCAGCATTTT
. . 13 TRBJ1-1 TRBV9 CASSAAPGTEAFF TGTGCCAGCAGCGCGGCACCGGGCACTGAAGCTTTCTTT
TRBD1 . 15 TRBJ1-5 TRBV6-4 CASSLGTGPNQPQHF TGTGCCAGCAGCCTCGGGACAGGCCCTAATCAGCCCCAGCATTTT
TRBD2 . 14 TRBJ2-7 TRBV7-2 CASSSLTSDWEQYF TGTGCCAGCAGCTCCCTGACTAGCGATTGGGAGCAGTACTTC
. . 16 TRBJ2-1 TRBV19 CASSIDPGGAYNEQFF TGTGCCAGTAGTATAGATCCAGGCGGGGCATACAATGAGCAGTTCTTC